A single sample gave rise to the 23 T cell receptor beta chains below, sequenced in a study of cytomegalovirus exposure and HLA in healthy donors. The PCR made use of 60 Vbeta and 13 Jbeta primers. Profiled with immunoSEQ multiplex PCR; TCRdb holds only in-frame clones, not every one. The data hold 100,000 or so clones, with over 70% observed a single time. The sequenced sample was PBMCs. These receptors came from a man in his forties or fifties in good health and CMV-seronegative.

In this sample, this clone turned up a few times. This chain links TRBV6-4 with TRBJ2-7; 7 bases agree with TRBD1. The CDR3 runs to 15 residues. The trim removed 8 bases at V and 3 bases at J, leaving 13 bases unmatched. Germline-derived CDR1 and CDR2 are MRHNA and SNTAGT. The CDR3 loop reads CASLRRRAGGYEQYF. The CDR3 region has the DNA TGTGCCAGCCTCCGACGCCGCGCAGGGGGCTACGAGCAGTACTTC.

This clone has a handful of counts. Other DNA sequences in the sample encode the same CDR3. The J gene is TRBJ1-1, the V gene TRBV7-9; a possible D gene is TRBD1 (5 bases). This CDR3 is 14 amino acids long. The ends were cut back, 1 base at V and 2 bases at J, with 8 bases in the middle. Germline lookup yields CDR1 SEHNR and CDR2 FQNEAQ (reference sequence). The CDR3 is CASSLGQGNTEAFF. CDR3 bases: TGTGCCAGCAGCTTAGGTCAGGGAAACACTGAAGCTTTCTTT.

This clone was seen a handful of times. The rearrangement links TRBV5-4 to TRBJ2-1; 8 nucleotides agree with TRBD2. Germline loops: CDR1 SGHNT, CDR2 YYREEE (reference sequence). This CDR3 is 13 amino acids long. V gave up 4 bases and J gave up 9 bases; unmatched junction bases: 6. In DNA, the CDR3 is TGTGCCAGCAGCGTTAGCGGGATCGCTGAGCAGTTCTTC. It yields the protein CASSVSGIAEQFF.

The chain couples TRBV5-1 to TRBJ2-5; 8 nucleotides line up with TRBD2. The end of the DNA aligns better with TRBJ2-7, so the J call may be wrong. There are 16 residues in the CDR3. The germline gives CDR1 SGHRS, CDR2 YFSETQ. CDR3 nucleotide sequence: TGCGCCAGCAGCTATAAAACTAGCGGTAACTCCTACGAGCAGTACTTC. Its translation is CASSYKTSGNSYEQYF.

This clone came up a few times. This chain uses TRBV4-1 with TRBJ2-7, with D possibly matching TRBD2 (6 bases). Looked up from germline, CDR1 is MGHRA and CDR2 is YSYEKL. Trimming pared 2 bases from V and 3 bases from J, leaving 14 bases between. This CDR3 has 15 residues. The CDR3 DNA reads TGCGCCAGCAGCCAAAGAACGGGCGGGAACTACGAGCAGTACTTC. As protein: CASSQRTGGNYEQYF.

The table lists this clone with a few counts. The chain links TRBV28 to TRBJ1-6, with 7 bases that match TRBD1. This CDR3 region has 15 residues. Looked up from germline, CDR1 is MDHEN and CDR2 is SYDVKM. Trimming took 6 bases from V and 1 from J; bases not matched to a gene: 3. The CDR3 coding sequence is TGTGCCAGCAGAGGACAGGCGTCCTATAATTCACCCCTCCACTTT. Residues: CASRGQASYNSPLHF.

V usage is TRBV30 and J usage is TRBJ1-5, with D maybe TRBD1 (6 bases). Germline loops: CDR1 GTSNPN, CDR2 SVGIG (reference sequence). This CDR3 spans 13 amino acids. The V gene lost 3 bases and the J gene lost 3 bases, with 9 bases spanning the gap. CDR3 residues: CAWSTGSNQPQHF. CDR3 nucleotide sequence: TGTGCCTGGAGCACAGGGTCCAATCAGCCCCAGCATTTT. Full variable domain (missing parts from reference TRBV30 and TRBJ1-5): SQTIHQWPATLVQPVGSPLSLECTVEGTSNPNLYWYRQAAGRGLQLLFYSVGIGQISSEVPQNLSASRPQDRQFILSSKKLLLSDSGFYLCAWSTGSNQPQHFGDGTRLSIL.

The chain uses TRBV7-9 and TRBJ1-1, with 10 bases lining up with TRBD1. Trimming took 5 bases from V and 6 from J; bases not matched to a gene: 6. CDR1 SEHNR and CDR2 FQNEAQ come from the germline V gene (reference sequence). The length of the CDR3 is 14 residues. CDR3 sequence reads: CASSKDRGGAEAFF. The CDR3 coding sequence is TGTGCCAGCAGCAAGGACAGGGGGGGGGCTGAAGCTTTCTTT.

The CDR3 bases are TGTGCCTGGAGTCGGGGGACTAGCGGAGCCTACGAGCAGTACTTC. Encoded protein: CAWSRGTSGAYEQYF. V gene TRBV30 combines with J gene TRBJ2-7, with 11 bases matching TRBD2. V lost 2 bases and J lost 2; bases outside the gene matches: 5. Germline V gene sequence: CDR1 GTSNPN, CDR2 SVGIG (reference sequence). The CDR3 runs 15 residues. Looking up the rest from reference TRBV30 and TRBJ2-7 gives the full variable domain: SQTIHQWPATLVQPVGSPLSLECTVEGTSNPNLYWYRQAAGRGLQLLFYSVGIGQISSEVPQNLSASRPQDRQFILSSKKLLLSDSGFYLCAWSRGTSGAYEQYFGPGTRLTVT.

The CDR3 region is CASSYGTGVTDTQYF. The CDR3 nucleotides read TGTGCCAGCAGTTATGGGACAGGGGTCACAGATACGCAGTATTTT. This sequence joins TRBV6-5 and TRBJ2-3; 10 bases map to TRBD1. The CDR3 consists of 15 residues. Germline V lookup: CDR1 MNHEY, CDR2 SVGAGI. V shed 3 bases and J 2 bases; nucleotides not matched to a gene: 2.

The V gene is TRBV5-6, the J gene TRBJ1-1; unclear D gene. V lost 0 bases and J lost 2, with 8 bases in between. This CDR3 comprises 14 residues. Per germline, CDR1 SGHDT and CDR2 YYEEEE. CDR3 bases: TGTGCCAGCAGCTTGGGGCAGATAAACACTGAAGCTTTCTTT. Translated, it gives CASSLGQINTEAFF. The full variable domain, in which reference TRBV5-6 and TRBJ1-1 provide the parts outside the CDR3, is DAGVTQSPTHLIKTRGQQVTLRCSPKSGHDTVSWYQQALGQGPQFIFQYYEEEERQRGNFPDRFSGHQFPNYSSELNVNALLLGDSALYLCASSLGQINTEAFFGQGTRLTVV.

The chain uses TRBV6-1 and TRBJ2-7; 12 bases agree with TRBD2. This CDR3 contains 15 residues. After removal of 6 bases from V and 5 bases from J, the junction contained 8 bases not matched to a gene. Looked up from germline, CDR1 is MNHNS and CDR2 is SASEGT. In DNA form, the CDR3 reads TGTGCCAGCAGCGGGAGACTAGCGGGAGTACACGAGCAGTACTTC. As protein: CASSGRLAGVHEQYF.

This rearrangement joins TRBV10-3 to TRBJ2-3; 9 bases fit TRBD2. V trimming: 8 bases; J trimming: 2 bases; junction bases outside the gene matches: 5. This CDR3 is 14 amino acids long. Per the germline V gene, CDR1 is ENHRY and CDR2 is SYGVKD. The CDR3 sequence is CAISLAGTTDTQYF. CDR3 bases: TGTGCCATCTCCCTAGCGGGGACCACAGATACGCAGTATTTT.

This clone was detected only a few times. V and J are TRBV4-1 and TRBJ2-2, with D possibly matching TRBD1 (6 bases). From germline, CDR1 is MGHRA and CDR2 YSYEKL. The CDR3 spans 16 residues. Trimming removed 4 bases from V and 6 bases from J, with 18 bases in between. DNA of the CDR3: TGCGCCAGCAGCCCCTGGGGCAGGGGAATCGCCGGGGAGCTGTTTTTT. Its translation: CASSPWGRGIAGELFF.

The CDR3 DNA reads TGTGCCTGGAGTGTAGGGGCCCTCAACACCGGGGAGCTGTTTTTT. This codes for CAWSVGALNTGELFF. The V call is TRBV30, the J call TRBJ2-2; the D gene is possibly TRBD1 (5 bases). The V gene's germline CDR1 is GTSNPN and CDR2 SVGIG (reference sequence). Deletions cut 0 bases from V and 2 bases from J, with 10 bases between. This CDR3 has 15 residues.

The chain combines TRBV30 with TRBJ2-2; TRBD2 matches at 9 bases. V was pared by 4 bases and J by 3 bases, with 12 bases of the junction left unmatched. CDR3 length equals 17 residues. The germline V gene has CDR1 GTSNPN and CDR2 SVGIG (reference sequence). The CDR3 DNA is TGTGCCTGGAACAGGGCCGTAGCGGGAGTGCACACCGGGGAGCTGTTTTTT. This translates into CAWNRAVAGVHTGELFF.

A single count supports this clone. The chain links TRBV19 to TRBJ1-1; no clear D. This CDR3 is 13 amino acids long. Trimming shortened V by 7 bases and J by 3 bases, and 12 bases separated the two germline ends. From germline, CDR1 is LNHDA and CDR2 SQIVND (reference sequence). The CDR3 coding sequence is TGTGCCAGTATGCCCTTGAGGTACACTGAAGCTTTCTTT. Protein: CASMPLRYTEAFF.

This rearrangement joins TRBV15 to TRBJ1-5; no reliable D call. Per the germline V gene, CDR1 is LNHNV and CDR2 is YYDKDF (reference sequence). The germline V and J ends were trimmed by 5 bases and 0 bases, with 5 bases remaining between them. The CDR3 sequence is 13 residues long. This CDR3 reads CATSVNSNQPQHF. Here the CDR3 DNA reads TGTGCCACCAGCGTTAATAGCAATCAGCCCCAGCATTTT.

The gene calls are TRBV7-9 and TRBJ2-7; 8 nucleotides line up with TRBD1. The CDR3 is made up of 12 amino acids. The junction had 7 bases not matched to a gene; V was cut back by 5 bases and J by 10 bases. Germline CDR1 and CDR2: SEHNR and FQNEAQ (reference sequence). DNA for the CDR3: TGTGCCAGCAGCGACCACAGGGGGGCCCAGTACTTC. Translation gives CASSDHRGAQYF.

This clone was detected only once. The chain couples TRBV7-2 to TRBJ1-6; TRBD1 matches 9 bases. The V and J ends lost 3 bases and 9 bases, in that order; junction bases with no gene match: 6. This CDR3 contains 15 residues. CDR1 and CDR2 (germline): SGHTA, FQGNSA. CDR3 sequence: CASSFRQGGSSPLHF. DNA for the CDR3: TGTGCCAGCAGCTTCCGACAGGGGGGTAGTTCACCCCTCCACTTT.

The rearrangement links TRBV5-1 to TRBJ2-7, with D possibly being TRBD2 (6 bases). This CDR3 region has 13 residues. Germline CDR1 is SGHRS and CDR2 is YFSETQ. V lost 4 bases to trimming and J lost 3 bases, with 11 bases between them. The CDR3 DNA follows: TGCGCCAGCAGCATCTTGCGGGGCTACGAGCAGTACTTC. Encoded protein: CASSILRGYEQYF.

V gene TRBV19 combines with J gene TRBJ1-1; TRBD1 aligns across 7 bases. With 2 bases clipped from V and 1 base from J, the junction kept 10 bases outside the gene matches. Germline values: CDR1 LNHDA, CDR2 SQIVND (reference sequence). The CDR3 totals 17 residues. The CDR3 here is CASSIFRQGEGNTEAFF. Written as DNA, the CDR3 is TGTGCCAGTAGTATATTCCGGCAGGGGGAAGGGAACACTGAAGCTTTCTTT.

The chain has TRBV4-1 and TRBJ1-2; 9 bases match TRBD1. Germline CDR1 reads MGHRA; CDR2 reads YSYEKL. Losses at the gene ends were 1 base for V and 7 bases for J; bases not matched to a gene: 4. The CDR3 covers 14 residues. The CDR3 DNA is TGCGCCAGCAGCCAAGGGACAGGGGTGAGTGGCTACACCTTC. It codes for CASSQGTGVSGYTF.